One sample yielded the 2 T cell receptor beta chains listed below, sequenced in a study of T cells in Graves' hyperthyroidism and ophthalmopathy. Researchers took RNA transcripts and amplified the TCR beta CDR3 regions from them. The primer set for the first-round RT-PCR of the TCR CDR3 was HTBI. TCRdb recomputed calls from the multiplex PCR reads with MiXCR, one row per CDR3 protein. The table lists a few hundred thousand distinct CDR3 sequences, about a sixth of them singletons. The specimen sequenced was blood. These receptors were taken from a woman between 50 and 59 years old with Graves' hyperthyroidism.

Note on this clonotype: Because the CDR3 is missing its conserved closing phenylalanine or tryptophan, this is likely a read error. The genes are TRBV10-2 and TRBJ1-1; a weak D match, TRBD1 (5 bases). CDR3 length equals 13 residues. V was pared by 5 bases and J by 1 base, with 8 bases between. CDR1 and CDR2 from the germline V gene are WSHSY and SAAADI. The CDR3 region is CASSPQGNTEAFL. The CDR3 DNA is TGCGCCAGCAGTCCTCAGGGGAACACTGAAGCTTTCCTT.

This clonotype was detected ten times or more. The V and J genes are TRBV10-2 and TRBJ2-1, with no clear D. The CDR3 is 12 residues long. CDR1 and CDR2 (germline): WSHSY, SAAADI. The ends were cut back, 6 bases at V and 7 bases at J, with 10 bases in the middle. CDR3 in amino acids: CASRAGGNEQFF. The CDR3 nucleotides read TGCGCCAGCAGGGCCGGCGGAAATGAGCAGTTCTTC.